The sample holds a few counts of the clone carrying this T cell receptor (beta chain). Antigen specificity is unknown. CDR1 GTSNPN and CDR2 SVGIG come from the germline V gene (reference sequence). V dropped 1 base and J dropped 5 bases, with 3 bases sitting between them. The CDR3 consists of 11 residues. Using immunoSEQ multiplex PCR, the repertoire was profiled, and TCRdb retains in-frame clones only, with some absent. Among roughly 110,000 clones, 85% to 95% were seen once, and the ten largest hold 1% to 1.5%. The source of the sample is a study of graft-versus-host responses after intestinal transplantation. Study details: Grafts that recipients had were multivisceral, liver-intestinal, or isolated intestinal transplants. Recipients were all induced with anti-thymocyte globulin, then given tacrolimus and steroids for approximately 3 years.

General observations from the study: There were GvH clones found in recipient marrow, and some of them appeared first in ileum or blood. Allograft graft-versus-host to host-versus-graft clonal ratios ran high in patients with graft-donor T cell macrochimerism.

The receptor's source is a human donor who was the organ donor for an intestinal transplant. The sequences come from unstimulated CD8+ T cells sorted from spleen or lymph node cells, collected before transplant. This chain links TRBV30 with TRBJ2-1; the D is unclear. CDR3 amino acids: CAWSGDNEQFF. The CDR3 nucleotides are TGTGCCTGGAGTGGGGACAATGAGCAGTTCTTC.